Here is one TCR beta chain with its context. Authors' data handling: Amplification of reference gene primers was used by the study to estimate nucleated cell counts. Only in-frame clones appear in the TCRdb table, and some are missing; sequencing was by immunoSEQ multiplex PCR. The V and J calls and clone size were taken over from that table, and D and trimming were inferred from the DNA. This sample has approximately 120,000 clones, with 70% to 90% found just once. This specimen comes from a study of blood T cell repertoires in COVID-19. Study-wide background: Specimens from acute and convalescent COVID-19 originated in the United States, Italy and Spain. Sources were T cells, B-cell-depleted T cells, or PBMCs; the material itself was cDNA or gDNA.

The CDR3 loop spans 15 amino acids. J gave up 4 bases and V 6 bases, and 6 bases lay outside the gene matches. Looked up from germline, CDR1 is MDHEN and CDR2 is SYDVKM. The material sequenced was peripheral blood. This chain joins TRBV28 and TRBJ1-5, with TRBD1 matching 10 bases. This receptor was obtained from a woman of 80 years or more with acute or convalescent COVID-19. DNA for the CDR3: TGTGCCAGCAGAAGACAGGGGGCTTGGAATCAGCCCCAGCATTTT. Protein: CASRRQGAWNQPQHF.